The next 10 T cell receptor beta chains were all read from a single sample in a study of T cells in localized non-small cell lung cancer. The table came from immunoSEQ multiplex PCR; TCRdb's copy has only in-frame clones and leaves some out. This sample has approximately 54,000 clones, with about 83% found just once. Sample: peripheral blood, taken before any cancer treatment. Receptors were obtained from a female donor aged 60 or older with stage II squamous cell lung carcinoma.

The rearrangement uses TRBV2 and TRBJ2-5; 7 bases map to TRBD2. Germline CDR1 and CDR2: SNHLY and FYNNEI. The V and J ends lost 11 bases and 5 bases, in that order; junction bases with no gene match: 8. There are 12 residues in the CDR3. Here the CDR3 DNA reads TGTGCCGCCCGGCGGGGAGGGGAGACCCAGTACTTC. Translated, it gives CAARRGGETQYF.

The chain links TRBV14 to TRBJ1-2, with D possibly TRBD1 on 6 matching bases. Trimming cost V 0 bases and J 7 bases, with 9 bases left between them. Germline CDR1 SGHDN, CDR2 FVKESK. The CDR3 is 13 amino acids. The CDR3: CASSQELGAGYTF. The CDR3, as DNA: TGTGCCAGCAGCCAAGAATTGGGGGCTGGCTACACCTTC. The full variable domain, completed using reference TRBV14 and TRBJ1-2, is EAGVTQFPSHSVIEKGQTVTLRCDPISGHDNLYWYRRVMGKEIKFLLHFVKESKQDESGMPNNRFLAERTGGTYSTLKVQPAELEDSGVYFCASSQELGAGYTFGSGTRLTVV.

V and J are TRBV12-1 and TRBJ2-7; whether TRBD1, the table's D call, matches the DNA was not checked. TRBV12-1 is tagged as a pseudogene. This CDR3 contains 15 residues. CDR3: CASSIPGHLSYEQYF. DNA of the CDR3: TGTGCCAGCAGCATACCGGGACACCTCTCCTACGAGCAGTACTTC.

This clone appeared a single time. V usage is TRBV2 and J usage is TRBJ1-2; TRBD1 agrees at 7 bases. This CDR3 region has 16 residues. After removal of 1 base from V and 4 bases from J, the junction contained 9 bases not matched to a gene. The germline V gene has CDR1 SNHLY and CDR2 FYNNEI. CDR3: CASSEGGTASAYGYTF. CDR3 sequence (DNA): TGTGCCAGCAGTGAAGGGGGGACAGCAAGCGCCTATGGCTACACCTTC.

J is TRBJ2-5 and V is TRBV7-7; 11 positions agree with TRBD2. The CDR3 extends over 16 amino acids. J gave up 2 bases and V 5 bases, and 7 bases lay outside the gene matches. Germline V gene lookup returns CDR1 SSHAT and CDR2 FNYEAQ (reference sequence). The CDR3 here is CASSLGPSGGQETQYF. CDR3 in DNA: TGTGCCAGCAGCCTAGGGCCTAGCGGGGGGCAAGAGACCCAGTACTTC. Combining the CDR3 with reference TRBV7-7 and TRBJ2-5 gives the whole variable domain GAGVSQSPRYKVTKRGQDVTLRCDPISSHATLYWYQQALGQGPEFLTYFNYEAQPDKSGLPSDRFSAERPEGSISTLTIQRTEQRDSAMYRCASSLGPSGGQETQYFGPGTRLLVL.

V is TRBV7-8 and J is TRBJ1-2; D remains ambiguous. CDR1 is SGHVS, CDR2 FQNEAQ, per germline. The V and J ends lost 1 base and 2 bases respectively, with 5 bases between them. The CDR3 runs to 13 residues. CDR3: CASSLGGNYGYTF. CDR3 DNA sequence: TGTGCCAGCAGCTTAGGAGGGAACTATGGCTACACCTTC.

V and J are TRBV2 and TRBJ2-5; D assignment may be TRBD1 or TRBD2 (5 bases each). Between the trimmed V and J ends, which lost 7 bases and 2 bases, there was a span of 14 bases. Germline-derived CDR1 and CDR2 are SNHLY and FYNNEI. This CDR3 spans 14 amino acids. CDR3: CASTGAFQQETQYF. In nucleotides, the CDR3 is TGTGCCAGCACCGGGGCATTCCAGCAAGAGACCCAGTACTTC.

This clone was detected only a few times. This chain joins TRBV6-1 and TRBJ1-5, with D possibly being TRBD1 (5 bases). V was clipped by 4 bases and J by 0 bases, with 16 bases between them. The length of the CDR3 is 17 residues. Germline CDR1 reads MNHNS; CDR2 reads SASEGT. In nucleotides, the CDR3 is TGTGCCAGCAGTGCCACAGGTTGGGGATATAGCAATCAGCCCCAGCATTTT. Encoded protein: CASSATGWGYSNQPQHF.

The chain recombines TRBV6-5 with TRBJ1-3, with a tentative D call TRBD1 (5 bases). This CDR3 has 15 amino acids. The germline V gene encodes CDR1 MNHEY and CDR2 SVGAGI. Trimming left V 5 bases short and J 0 bases short, with 11 bases between. The CDR3 DNA sequence: TGTGCCAGCAGTAGACAGTCCCACTCTGGAAACACCATATATTTT. This gives the protein CASSRQSHSGNTIYF.

The rearrangement links TRBV9 to TRBJ2-7; TRBD1 matches at 10 bases. The CDR3 covers 15 residues. From germline, CDR1 is SGDLS and CDR2 YYNGEE. With 2 bases clipped from V and 7 bases from J, the junction kept 9 bases outside the gene matches. CDR3 protein: CASSVMDRGLGEQYF. In DNA, the CDR3 is TGTGCCAGCAGCGTCATGGACAGGGGGTTAGGAGAGCAGTACTTC.